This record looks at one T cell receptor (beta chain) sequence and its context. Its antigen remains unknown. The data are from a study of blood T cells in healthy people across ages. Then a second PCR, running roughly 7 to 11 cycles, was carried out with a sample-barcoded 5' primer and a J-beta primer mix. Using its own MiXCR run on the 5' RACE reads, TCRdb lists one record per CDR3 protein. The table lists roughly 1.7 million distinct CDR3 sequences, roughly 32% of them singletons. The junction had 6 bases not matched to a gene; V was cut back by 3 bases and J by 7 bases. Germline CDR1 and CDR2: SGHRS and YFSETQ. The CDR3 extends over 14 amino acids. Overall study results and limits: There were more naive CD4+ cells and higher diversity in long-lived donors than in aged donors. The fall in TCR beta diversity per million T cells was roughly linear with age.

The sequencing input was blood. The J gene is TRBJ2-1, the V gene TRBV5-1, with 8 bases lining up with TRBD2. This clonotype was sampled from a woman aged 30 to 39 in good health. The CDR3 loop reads CASSSRLASNEQFF. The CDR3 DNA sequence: TGCGCCAGCAGCTCCCGACTAGCGTCGAATGAGCAGTTCTTC.